The clone carrying this T cell receptor (beta chain) appeared a few times. Antigen unknown. Oncomine TCR Beta short-read sequencing was applied to DNA from cultured CD4+ T cells. TCRdb redid the calling of the PCR reads with MiXCR, one entry per CDR3 protein. Of 20,000 to 25,000 distinct CDR3 sequences in the sample, around a third were seen once. This specimen comes from a study of vaccination and CD4 T cells after COVID-19. Treatment here: roughly 10-day PBMC culture with coronavirus spike peptide pools or control peptides (ViraFEST assay). On days 3 and 7, half the medium was swapped for fresh IL-2-containing medium. The sequence came from a human donor with COVID-19. The sample was cultured CD4+ T cells from blood.

The CDR3 DNA reads TGCAGTGCGGGGGACAGGGGATCCGCAGATACGCAGTATTTT. Protein: CSAGDRGSADTQYF. The rearrangement uses TRBV20-1 and TRBJ2-3; 10 bases map to TRBD1. J lost 4 bases, V lost 6 bases, and 7 bases had no gene match. Germline V CDR1 and CDR2: DFQATT, SNEGSKA (reference sequence). This CDR3 spans 14 amino acids.